This T cell receptor (beta chain) emerged from a study of breast tumors, draining lymph nodes, adjacent tissues (dated by TCRdb to 2015 to 2016). For context, the study as a whole: Breast cancer patients provided tumor, adjacent nontumor tissue and axillary lymph nodes, and the study compared the TCR beta repertoires across these three sources. In human breast cancer, the study set out to assess how tumor, surrounding tissue and draining lymph node repertoires relate to one another and whether T cells might be exchanged between them.

What the work shows at the level of the full study, not this receptor alone: A scenario in which most tumor T cells derive from the lymph node and then expand within tumor tissue was judged to be consistent with the data. Tumor T-cell repertoires showed less diversity than lymph node repertoires and more diversity than nontumor tissue repertoires, and tumor T-cell repertoires showed preferential V and J gene usage. The study presented the conclusion that tumor T cells originate in lymph nodes as consistent with a hypothesis, not as something directly demonstrated. In luminal-like breast cancer, tumor and nontumor tissue repertoires resembled each other significantly more than in basal-like breast cancer.

Sequencing was performed on an Illumina HiSeq 2000. Multiplex PCR amplification was used to build the TCR beta chain libraries. The amplified TCR beta chain products were analyzed by high-throughput sequencing. In TCRdb, the public reads were trimmed at Q25 with fastp and aligned with MiXCR, with productive beta chains retained. Each CDR3 protein gets just one entry, which takes the most common genes and DNA from the rows behind it. The sample has 13,000 to 15,000 distinct CDR3 sequences on record, 47% of them singletons. The top ten clones comprise over 25% of the sample. The adjacent samples were made up of nontumor breast tissue around the tumor. Comments on this clonotype: Its antigen is currently not known. A read error is likely, as this CDR3 ends without the conserved phenylalanine or tryptophan. The limits of the CDR3 on the DNA are not certain, so only TCRdb's listed CDR3 is given.

Via the germline V gene (reference sequence), CDR1 is SGHKS and CDR2 YYEKEE. The CDR3 is 16 residues long, counting both termini. Material for sequencing was tumor-adjacent breast tissue. Recombination linked TRBV5-5 to TRBJ2-3; TRBD2 is the table's D call and was not checked against the DNA. This receptor was obtained from a female donor with breast cancer. Some clones in this sample may be carry-over from other donors' samples. CDR3 protein: CASSVTGSSGRPPPIN.